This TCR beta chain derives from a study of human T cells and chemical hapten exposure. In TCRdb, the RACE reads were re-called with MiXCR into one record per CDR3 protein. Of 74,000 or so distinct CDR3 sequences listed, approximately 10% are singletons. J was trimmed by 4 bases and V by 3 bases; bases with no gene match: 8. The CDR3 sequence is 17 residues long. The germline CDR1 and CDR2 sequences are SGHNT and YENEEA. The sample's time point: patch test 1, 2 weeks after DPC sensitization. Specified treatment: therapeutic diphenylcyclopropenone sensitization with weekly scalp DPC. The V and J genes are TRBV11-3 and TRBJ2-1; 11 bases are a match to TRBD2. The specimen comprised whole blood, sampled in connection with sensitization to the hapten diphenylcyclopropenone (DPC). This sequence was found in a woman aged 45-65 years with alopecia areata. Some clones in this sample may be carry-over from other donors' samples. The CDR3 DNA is TGTGCCAGCAGCTTTCGGCTAGCGGGAGGATCGTACAATGAGCAGTTCTTC. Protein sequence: CASSFRLAGGSYNEQFF.